This T cell receptor (beta chain) was recovered during a study of T-cell memory formation after mild COVID-19. As for the study in general: TCR clusters were largely donor specific.

V was pared by 0 bases and J by 0 bases, with 14 bases between. Per the germline V gene, CDR1 is LGHNA and CDR2 is YSLEER. CDR3 length: 18 amino acids. TCR alpha and TCR beta cDNA libraries with sample barcodes and UMIs came from 5'RACE using constant-segment primers. MiXCR was run by TCRdb on the 5' RACE reads, yielding one entry per CDR3 protein. The sample holds some 150,000 distinct CDR3 sequences, roughly 6.2% seen once. Ten or more counts support this clonotype. The sequenced sample was PBMCs or a T cell subset sorted from them (not recorded which). This TCR was sampled from an adult woman who had mild COVID-19 (a few samples of this study predate the infection). Cell type and time point are not known. The chain employs TRBV4-3 and TRBJ2-2, with D possibly being TRBD1 or TRBD2 (5 bases each). CDR3 DNA sequence: TGCGCCAGCAGCCAAGATCATTGGCAGGGACCGAACACCGGGGAGCTGTTTTTT. It encodes CASSQDHWQGPNTGELFF.